This T cell receptor beta chain was identified during a study of cytomegalovirus exposure and HLA in healthy donors. Findings and caveats of the study: With high specificity and sensitivity, the classifier reportedly diagnosed cytomegalovirus status. The authors enumerated roughly 160 TCR beta chains as linked to cytomegalovirus. Follow-up analysis later connected one missense variant in DCLRE1C with trimming of TCR beta V- and J-genes. Later on, an analysis showed TCR association rates differing by HLA locus, with DRB1 the most and HLA-C the fewest.

In germline, CDR1 is SGHTA, CDR2 FQGNSA. This CDR3 is built from 15 residues. Trimming at V came to 5 bases and at J to 5 bases, leaving 8 bases not matched to a gene. PCR involved 60 Vbeta and 13 Jbeta primers. The method was immunoSEQ multiplex PCR; TCRdb's version includes in-frame clones alone and lacks a portion of them. Found here are hundreds of thousands of clones, 60% to 85% of them singletons; the top ten hold roughly a sixth. This clone was found once. Its matching antigen is unknown. Sequenced material: PBMCs. The sequence was collected from a man aged 40-50 years in good health and CMV-seronegative. V gene TRBV7-2 combines with J gene TRBJ2-5; the match to TRBD2 covers 10 bases. The CDR3 is CASSPLTSGLETQYF. CDR3 nucleotides: TGTGCCAGCAGCCCCCTGACTAGCGGGCTGGAGACCCAGTACTTC.